These 8 T cell receptor beta chains originate from one sample sequenced in a study of shared clonotypes between healthy human individuals. Sequencing used immunoSEQ multiplex PCR; TCRdb keeps in-frame clones, though not all of them. The profile shows more than 2 million clones, just under 95% of them singletons. Naive CD8 isolation took CD45RO-negative cells positively selected for CCR7 and excluded terminally differentiated effector memory CD45RA+ cells. Sequencing was carried out using naive CD8+ T cells sorted from blood. The receptors here all came from a man aged 18 to 29 in good health.

The rearrangement joins TRBV11-2 to TRBJ1-2; 8 bases align to TRBD1. CDR1 is SGHAT and CDR2 is FQNNGV in the germline V gene. After removal of 0 bases from V and 9 bases from J, the junction contained 6 bases not matched to a gene. This CDR3 is 14 amino acids long. This CDR3 is CASSLDVTGDRYTF. The CDR3 DNA follows: TGTGCCAGCAGCTTAGATGTGACAGGGGATCGCTACACCTTC.

This rearrangement joins TRBV11-2 to TRBJ2-7, with TRBD1 identical over 8 bases. With V trimmed by 6 bases and J by 0 bases, 4 bases remained unmatched. The CDR3 contains 14 residues. Germline V CDR1 and CDR2: SGHAT, FQNNGV. Written as DNA, the CDR3 is TGTGCCAGCAGTTCGACAGGGGCCTCCTACGAGCAGTACTTC. Amino acid sequence: CASSSTGASYEQYF.

The V call is TRBV5-1, the J call TRBJ2-2; no definite D call. The germline V and J ends were trimmed by 3 bases and 7 bases, with 10 bases remaining between them. There are 13 residues in the CDR3. Looked up from germline, CDR1 is SGHRS and CDR2 is YFSETQ. The CDR3 DNA reads as TGCGCCAGCAGCTCGTCCAATAGCGGGGAGCTGTTTTTT. Residues: CASSSSNSGELFF.

The V call is TRBV4-3, the J call TRBJ1-1, with D maybe TRBD1 (5 bases). Trimming took off 4 bases at V and 8 bases at J, with 17 bases between the two ends. The CDR3 is 14 residues long. CDR1 is LGHNA and CDR2 is YSLEER in the germline V gene. The CDR3 is CASSPLAGTLEAFF. The CDR3 DNA sequence: TGCGCCAGCAGCCCCCTCGCCGGGACCCTCGAAGCTTTCTTT.

Note on this clone: The same CDR3 is also encoded by other DNA sequences in this sample. This chain connects TRBV6-5 to TRBJ2-7, with 13 bases aligning to TRBD2. Trimming cost V 2 bases and J 6 bases; bases outside gene matches: 1. The V gene's germline CDR1 is MNHEY and CDR2 SVGAGI. This CDR3 has 14 residues. The CDR3 loop is CASSYGLAGVEQYF. The CDR3 bases are TGTGCCAGCAGTTACGGACTAGCGGGAGTCGAGCAGTACTTC.

This clone was found a few times. In DNA form, the CDR3 reads TGTGCCAGTAGTAGCGACACGATTGGGAAATCACCCCTCCACTTT. Its translation is CASSSDTIGKSPLHF. The chain employs TRBV19 and TRBJ1-6; D not resolved. Germline CDR1 reads LNHDA; CDR2 reads SQIVND (reference sequence). The V end was cut by 4 bases, the J end by 10 bases, with 17 bases between. The CDR3 consists of 15 residues.

This CDR3 reads CASSLVTSGSLSYSNEQFF. The CDR3 region has the DNA TGTGCCAGCAGTTTGGTTACTAGCGGGAGTCTTTCCTACTCCAATGAGCAGTTCTTC. V gene TRBV27 combines with J gene TRBJ2-1, with 11 positions matching TRBD2. CDR3 length equals 19 residues. V trimming: 3 bases; J trimming: 6 bases; junction bases outside the gene matches: 16. The germline gives CDR1 MNHEY, CDR2 SMNVEV (reference sequence).

The chain is built from TRBV13 and TRBJ2-1; D may be TRBD2 (6 bases). V was shortened by 1 base and J by 10 bases, with 8 bases between the two germline ends. Per the germline V gene, CDR1 is PRHDT and CDR2 is FYEKMQ (reference sequence). CDR3 length: 12 amino acids. CDR3 amino acids: CASSLVEGEQFF. In nucleotides, the CDR3 is TGTGCCAGCAGCTTAGTGGAGGGAGAGCAGTTCTTC.